The following is a T cell receptor (beta chain) sequence with its context. V was pared by 3 bases and J by 2 bases, with 16 bases between. The CDR3 length is 16 residues. Looked up from germline, CDR1 is DFQATT and CDR2 is SNEGSKA (reference sequence). The sample originates from a study of blood T cell repertoires in COVID-19. As for the study in general: Whether acute or convalescent, the COVID-19 samples came from the United States, Italy and Spain. From T cells, B-cell-depleted T cells, or PBMCs came the material, which was cDNA or gDNA.

Clones were sequenced by immunoSEQ multiplex PCR, and TCRdb holds only the in-frame ones, with some missing. The sample comprises about 91,000 clones, around 88% of which are singletons, and 7.5% to 10% rests with the top ten. The sample consisted of peripheral blood. The origin of this receptor is a woman in her 70s with acute or convalescent COVID-19. The rearrangement joins TRBV20-1 to TRBJ1-4; the D is unclear. The CDR3 DNA reads TGCAGTGCTAGTTTGGCGGGAACGGGCACTAATGAAAAACTGTTTTTT. The encoded protein is CSASLAGTGTNEKLFF.